A selection of T cell receptor beta chains follows, all from one sample in a study of immune evolution from preneoplasia to lung adenocarcinoma. TCRdb keeps only in-frame clones here, not all; method: immunoSEQ multiplex PCR. The sample includes around 21,000 clones, roughly 75% seen only once; the top ten take 5.6%. The sequencing input was FFPE invasive lung adenocarcinoma tissue. Receptor source: a person between 60 and 69 years old with lung adenocarcinoma. CDR3s include the opening cysteine and the closing phenylalanine or tryptophan. D genes are given only for firm matches. The size field is filled for only some rows; it gives once, few, many or a size class.

J gene	V gene	clone size	D gene	CDR3 DNA	CDR3 protein
TRBJ1-4	TRBV6-6	-	-	TGTGCCAGCAAGCCGTACGGAGGGGTTAATGAAAAACTGTTTTTT	CASKPYGGVNEKLFF
TRBJ2-7	TRBV19	once	-	TGTGCCAGTAGTATAGCAAGGGGAACTGGGGAGCAGTACTTC	CASSIARGTGEQYF
TRBJ1-1	TRBV19	-	TRBD1	TGTGCCAGTAGTAAACAGGGGAGGCGTTTTAACACTGAAGCTTTCTTT	CASSKQGRRFNTEAFF
TRBJ1-3	TRBV7-2	-	-	TGTGCCAGCAGGGGCAGCCACCTAGGAAACACCATATATTTT	CASRGSHLGNTIYF
TRBJ1-5	TRBV2	few	-	TGTGCCAGTCAAAGGGACAGCAATCAGCCCCAGCATTTT	CASQRDSNQPQHF
TRBJ1-4	TRBV19	-	-	TGTGCCAGTAGTATCGGTGAAAAACTGTTTTTT	CASSIGEKLFF
TRBJ2-7	TRBV2	few	-	TGTGCCAGCACTCAGGGGCGTATGATGTACGAGCAGTACTTC	CASTQGRMMYEQYF
TRBJ2-7	TRBV11-2	-	-	TGTGCCAGCAGCCCCCTCCGCTCCTACGAGCAGTACTTC	CASSPLRSYEQYF
TRBJ2-5	TRBV11-2	few	-	TGTGCCAGCAGCCCCACCCAAGAGACCCAGTACTTC	CASSPTQETQYF
TRBJ2-2	TRBV10-3	few	-	TGTGCCATCAGTGTGAAGGAGTCTACAGGGAGTGGCGGGGAGCTGTTTTTT	CAISVKESTGSGGELFF
TRBJ2-7	TRBV4-1	-	TRBD2	TGCGCCAGCAGCCAAGTCCTGACTAGCGGGAGGGTCGAGCAGTACTTC	CASSQVLTSGRVEQYF
TRBJ2-1	TRBV7-3	-	-	TGTGCCAGCAGCCCCGGGACTGGCCGGAATGAGCAGTTCTTC	CASSPGTGRNEQFF
TRBJ2-3	TRBV28	once	-	TGTGCCAGCAGTTTTATGGGGGGCGCAGATACGCAGTATTTT	CASSFMGGADTQYF
TRBJ1-2	TRBV5-1	-	-	TGCGCCAGCAGCTTGGGTAGCACTGCCGGGTATGGCTACACCTTC	CASSLGSTAGYGYTF
TRBJ2-3	TRBV7-2	-	-	TGTGCCAGCAGCTATCAACCCGGGGTTGGGGCAGATACGCAGTATTTT	CASSYQPGVGADTQYF
TRBJ2-2	TRBV6-5	-	-	TGTGCCAGCAGTTACCAGTTGTTGGCGGCCGGGGAGCTGTTTTTT	CASSYQLLAAGELFF
TRBJ1-5	TRBV23-1	-	-	TGCGCCAGATTCAGTGGGGTGGGGCAGCACAATCAACCCCAGCATTTT	CARFSGVGQHNQPQHF
TRBJ1-3	TRBV2	-	TRBD1	TGTGCCAGCAGCTACTTAACGGGACAGGGGCTCTCTGGAAACACCATATATTTT	CASSYLTGQGLSGNTIYF
TRBJ1-3	TRBV29-1	-	-	TGCAGCGGTGAACAGGGAAATGGAAACACCATATATTTT	CSGEQGNGNTIYF
TRBJ1-1	TRBV5-1	-	-	TGCGCCAGCAGCTTGGACGCAGGGAACACTGAAGCTTTCTTT	CASSLDAGNTEAFF
TRBJ2-3	TRBV5-1	-	-	TGCGCCAGCAGCTTACAACTAGCAAGCACAGATACGCAGTATTTT	CASSLQLASTDTQYF
TRBJ1-5	TRBV7-2	-	TRBD1	TGTGCCAGCAGCTTAGACAGGGGGCGCAATCAGCCCCAGCATTTT	CASSLDRGRNQPQHF
TRBJ1-5	TRBV19	-	-	TGTGCCAGTAGTAAGGCAGATAGCAATCAGCCCCAGCATTTT	CASSKADSNQPQHF
TRBJ2-1	TRBV10-2	-	-	TGCGCCAGCAGTGAAGGCGATGAGCAGTTCTTC	CASSEGDEQFF
TRBJ1-3	TRBV21-1	-	-	TGTGCCAGCAGCAAACTTCGAGGGGAAAACTCTGGAAACACCATATATTTT	CASSKLRGENSGNTIYF
TRBJ2-1	TRBV4-2	-	TRBD2	TGTGCCAGCAGCCAAGGGACTAGCGAGATCAATGAGCAGTTCTTC	CASSQGTSEINEQFF
TRBJ2-7	TRBV6-5	-	TRBD1	TGTGCCAGCACAGGGGGCCCCTACGAGCAGTACTTC	CASTGGPYEQYF
TRBJ1-4	TRBV7-8	-	-	TGTGCCAGCAGCACCGAGGGACGGAATGAAAAACTGTTTTTT	CASSTEGRNEKLFF
TRBJ2-1	TRBV5-1	-	-	TGCGCCAGCAGCCCAACCGGGGCTAACAATGAGCAGTTCTTC	CASSPTGANNEQFF
TRBJ1-1	TRBV7-2	medium-sized	-	TGTGCCAGCAGCCCGGGGGCCGGGGGGGGTGAAGCTTTCTTT	CASSPGAGGGEAFF
TRBJ2-1	TRBV4-1	few	-	TGCGCCAGCAGCCAAGTCGATACGCAGTTCTTC	CASSQVDTQFF
TRBJ1-5	TRBV6-1	-	-	TGTGCCAGCAGTCCTCGGGACAATCAGCCCCAGCATTTT	CASSPRDNQPQHF
TRBJ2-2	TRBV28	-	-	TGTGCCAGCAGGATGAACACCGGGGAGCTGTTTTTT	CASRMNTGELFF
TRBJ1-2	TRBV29-1	few	TRBD1	TGCAGCGTTGATCCCTCGACGGGACAGAACTATGGCTACACCTTC	CSVDPSTGQNYGYTF
TRBJ2-1	TRBV29-1	-	-	TGCAGCGTTGAGATGCCGGGGTTATACAATGAGCAGTTCTTC	CSVEMPGLYNEQFF
TRBJ2-2	TRBV7-2	-	-	TGTGCCATCAGCCCGCAGGGTGGCCTGAACACCGGGGAGCTGTTTTTT	CAISPQGGLNTGELFF
TRBJ2-3	TRBV7-9	medium-sized	TRBD1	TGTGCCAGCATTCGAGACCAATCGGGGGACAGGCTTCCGATCGATACGCAGTATTTT	CASIRDQSGDRLPIDTQYF
TRBJ2-6	TRBV10-2	-	-	TGCGCCAGTCAGGCTTCCGGGGCCAACGTCCTGACTTTC	CASQASGANVLTF
TRBJ1-2	TRBV6-1	-	-	TGTGCCAGCAGGAGGGGGGTACAAGACTATGGCTACACCTTC	CASRRGVQDYGYTF
TRBJ2-7	TRBV10-2	few	-	TGCGCCAGCAGTGAGGGAAAGCAGTACTTC	CASSEGKQYF
TRBJ1-1	TRBV6-6	-	-	TGTGCCAGCAGTACTTCAAGGTTTTCTGAAGCTTTTTTT	CASSTSRFSEAFF
TRBJ1-2	TRBV6-1	once	-	TGTGCCAGCAGCATTACGGAGGAGTATGGTGGCTACACCTTC	CASSITEEYGGYTF
TRBJ1-5	TRBV9	-	TRBD1	TGTGCCAGCAGCCCCGGGGACAGGGCCAATCAGCCCCAGCATTTT	CASSPGDRANQPQHF
TRBJ2-7	TRBV7-9	-	-	TGTGCCAGCAGCCCTCGACAGCACGAGCAGTACTTC	CASSPRQHEQYF
TRBJ2-5	TRBV7-2	-	TRBD1	TGTGCCAGCAGCTTAGCTGGGACAGGGGAAGAGACCCAGTACTTC	CASSLAGTGEETQYF
TRBJ2-1	TRBV4-2	-	TRBD2	TGTGCCAGCAGCCTCCTAGCGGGAGGAGGGGGCGAGAGCTCCTACAATGAGCAGTTCTTC	CASSLLAGGGGESSYNEQFF